Following are 9 T cell receptor beta chains from one sample sequenced in a study of blood T cells in healthy people across ages. Using a J-beta primer mix together with a sample-barcoded 5' primer, a second PCR was run for about 6 to 12 cycles. TCRdb reanalysed the 5' RACE reads using MiXCR and keeps one entry per CDR3 protein. Seen here are 980,000 or so distinct CDR3 sequences, under 50% observed once, and the top ten hold over 10%. Material for sequencing was blood. Receptor source: a man under 40 in good health.

The J gene is TRBJ1-1, the V gene TRBV28; no firm D call. Germline CDR1 MDHEN, CDR2 SYDVKM. Between the trimmed V and J ends, which lost 4 bases and 8 bases, there was a span of 11 bases. CDR3 length: 12 residues. CDR3 sequence: CASSYGSLEAFF. The CDR3 region has the DNA TGTGCCAGCAGTTACGGAAGCTTAGAAGCTTTCTTT.

The J gene is TRBJ2-5, the V gene TRBV20-1, with 8 bases aligning to TRBD1. Germline CDR1 reads DFQATT; CDR2 reads SNEGSKA (reference sequence). The V segment lost 6 bases and the J segment 0 bases; nucleotides outside the gene matches: 3. The CDR3 runs to 13 residues. CDR3 sequence: CSAPGQDQETQYF. The CDR3 DNA follows: TGCAGTGCCCCGGGACAGGACCAAGAGACCCAGTACTTC.

This clonotype occurred a few times. The rearrangement joins TRBV6-5 to TRBJ2-1; TRBD2 agrees at 8 bases. Germline V CDR1 and CDR2: MNHEY, SVGAGI. The CDR3 is made up of 13 amino acids. V was clipped by 5 bases and J by 9 bases; unmatched bases: 6. In DNA, the CDR3 is TGTGCCAGCAGTCCCGGGGGGGCCAGTGAGCAGTTCTTC. Translating it yields CASSPGGASEQFF.

The CDR3 spells CSARFVVVDTQYF. CDR3 sequence (DNA): TGCAGTGCTAGATTCGTCGTGGTAGATACGCAGTATTTT. The rearrangement joins TRBV20-1 to TRBJ2-3, with D unresolved. The V end lost 2 bases, the J end lost 5 bases, and 11 bases lay between the germline ends. Germline CDR1 DFQATT, CDR2 SNEGSKA (reference sequence). This CDR3 is 13 amino acids long.

The chain couples TRBV6-5 to TRBJ2-7, with 7 positions matching TRBD2. V was pared by 0 bases and J by 7 bases, with 15 bases of the junction left unmatched. This CDR3 is built from 17 residues. Germline lookup yields CDR1 MNHEY and CDR2 SVGAGI. The CDR3 DNA reads as TGTGCCAGCAGTTACTCAAGGTGGGAGGGCGGATCGGAGGAGCAGTACTTC. Protein sequence: CASSYSRWEGGSEEQYF.

This chain links TRBV20-1 with TRBJ2-7; 10 bases are shared with TRBD1. Germline CDR1 reads DFQATT; CDR2 reads SNEGSKA (reference sequence). This CDR3 has 14 amino acids. The CDR3 here is CSALRDRGTYEQYF. DNA of the CDR3: TGCAGCGCCCTCCGGGACAGGGGCACCTACGAGCAGTACTTC.

The V gene is TRBV29-1, the J gene TRBJ2-1, with TRBD1 as a possible D gene (6 bases). From germline, CDR1 is SQVTM and CDR2 ANQGSEA. Trimming took 6 bases from V and 0 from J, leaving 12 bases between them. The CDR3 runs to 14 residues. Here the CDR3 reads CSVDGTSSYNEQFF. The DNA for the CDR3 is TGCAGCGTCGACGGGACATCCTCCTACAATGAGCAGTTCTTC.

This clonotype showed up just a few times. The genes are TRBV5-1 and TRBJ1-1; 9 nucleotides agree with TRBD1. With 4 bases clipped from V and 6 bases from J, the junction kept 4 bases outside the gene matches. This CDR3 has 13 residues. CDR1 SGHRS and CDR2 YFSETQ come from the germline V gene. This CDR3 reads CASSEDRGAEAFF. The CDR3 coding sequence is TGCGCCAGCAGCGAGGACAGGGGTGCTGAAGCTTTCTTT.

The CDR3 loop is CASSQIQGNTGELFF. The CDR3 nucleotides read TGTGCCAGCAGCCAAATACAGGGGAACACCGGGGAGCTGTTTTTT. This chain joins TRBV3-1 and TRBJ2-2; possibly TRBD1 for D (6 bases). Germline CDR1 is LGHDT and CDR2 is YNNKEL (reference sequence). Trimming cost V 2 bases and J 1 base, with 8 bases left between them. The CDR3 covers 15 residues.